Presented here are 27 T cell receptor beta chains from one specimen sequenced in a study of cytomegalovirus exposure and HLA in healthy donors. The PCR employed 60 Vbeta primers together with 13 Jbeta primers. Here immunoSEQ multiplex PCR was the method, and the copy in TCRdb shows in-frame clones only, minus some. The data show approximately 54,000 clones, and the top ten clones hold roughly 7.1%. Material: PBMCs. These receptor sequences come from a woman aged 40 to 55 in good health and CMV-seronegative.

This chain joins TRBV20-1 and TRBJ2-3; D gene unclear. The CDR3 is made up of 10 amino acids. V gave up 6 bases and J gave up 2 bases, with 3 bases separating them. Germline CDR1 DFQATT, CDR2 SNEGSKA (reference sequence). This chain's CDR3 is CSAHTDTQYF. CDR3 in DNA: TGCAGTGCCCACACAGATACGCAGTATTTT.

The CDR3 sequence is CASSYGRSDYEQYF. In nucleotides, the CDR3 is TGTGCCAGCAGTTACGGGAGGTCGGACTACGAGCAGTACTTC. This chain links TRBV6-5 with TRBJ2-7, with a tentative D call TRBD2 (6 bases). V was clipped by 2 bases and J by 3 bases, with 11 bases between them. CDR3 size: 14 residues. CDR1 and CDR2 from the germline V gene are MNHEY and SVGAGI.

About this clone itself: A junction end diverges from the germline sequence, so it may reflect a read error. The CDR3 region is CASSLTFGSNTEAFF. The CDR3 DNA reads as TGTGCCAGCAGCCTAACCTTCGGGTCGAACACTGAAGCTTTCTTT. The chain links TRBV7-3 to TRBJ1-1; D unresolved. The CDR3 loop spans 15 amino acids. Germline loops: CDR1 SGHTA, CDR2 FQGTGA.

This rearrangement joins TRBV5-1 to TRBJ2-5; 8 bases are shared with TRBD1. This CDR3 region has 13 residues. Germline V CDR1 and CDR2: SGHRS, YFSETQ. Trimming cost V 6 bases and J 4 bases; bases outside gene matches: 5. This chain's CDR3 is CASTWDRLETQYF. CDR3 coding DNA: TGCGCCAGCACCTGGGACAGGCTAGAGACCCAGTACTTC.

V usage is TRBV7-6 and J usage is TRBJ1-1; possibly TRBD1 for D (6 bases). CDR3 length equals 13 residues. V shed 6 bases and J shed 10 bases, with 18 bases lying between them. CDR1 and CDR2 (germline): SGHVS, FNYEAQ. The chain's CDR3 is CASRPSPGGGAFF. The CDR3 DNA follows: TGTGCCAGCAGGCCCTCGCCGGGAGGGGGAGCTTTCTTT.

The chain uses TRBV25-1 and TRBJ1-2, with 10 bases fitting TRBD1. CDR3 size: 15 residues. Germline V lookup: CDR1 MGHDK, CDR2 SYGVNS. J lost 2 bases, V lost 7 bases, and 7 bases had no gene match. In DNA, the CDR3 is TGTGCCAGCACCCGAGGGACAGGGGAGAACTATGGCTACACCTTC. It translates to CASTRGTGENYGYTF.

The V call is TRBV5-6, the J call TRBJ2-6; weak D call: TRBD1 (5 bases). Trimming pared 2 bases from V and 4 bases from J, leaving 10 bases between. The CDR3 has 15 amino acids. Germline V gene sequence: CDR1 SGHDT, CDR2 YYEEEE. CDR3 loop: CASSFTGPGANVLTF. CDR3 DNA: TGTGCCAGCAGCTTTACAGGTCCCGGGGCCAACGTCCTGACTTTC.

V and J are TRBV9 and TRBJ1-3, with D perhaps TRBD1 (6 bases). The CDR3 length is 14 residues. Trimming left V 0 bases short and J 6 bases short, with 10 bases between. The germline V gene encodes CDR1 SGDLS and CDR2 YYNGEE. The CDR3 region is CASSVGAGENTIYF. CDR3 DNA: TGTGCCAGCAGCGTAGGGGCAGGGGAAAACACCATATATTTT.

The chain joins TRBV19 to TRBJ2-6; the D gene is possibly TRBD2 (6 bases). The length of the CDR3 is 16 residues. Germline V lookup: CDR1 LNHDA, CDR2 SQIVND (reference sequence). V lost 1 base and J lost 2, with 9 bases in between. CDR3 bases: TGTGCCAGTAGTATAGGGAGGGCCACTGGGGCCAACGTCCTGACTTTC. As protein: CASSIGRATGANVLTF.

The rearrangement joins TRBV7-2 to TRBJ1-2; no clear D gene. The CDR3 has 14 residues. Trimming shortened V by 2 bases and J by 5 bases, and 12 bases separated the two germline ends. Germline V gives CDR1 SGHTA, CDR2 FQGNSA. The CDR3 DNA reads as TGTGCCAGCAGCTTAACCCCGGAGGGATATGGCTACACCTTC. Translation gives CASSLTPEGYGYTF.

The chain combines TRBV9 with TRBJ1-5; D is possibly TRBD1 (6 bases). The CDR3 covers 14 residues. V was clipped by 4 bases and J by 5 bases, with 13 bases between them. The germline CDR1 and CDR2 sequences are SGDLS and YYNGEE. The CDR3, as DNA: TGTGCCAGCAGCAAGGACAGTCTATATCAGCCCCAGCATTTT. Translation gives CASSKDSLYQPQHF.

The J gene is TRBJ1-5, the V gene TRBV28, with D possibly matching TRBD1 (6 bases). CDR1 MDHEN and CDR2 SYDVKM come from the germline V gene. CDR3 size: 15 residues. The V end was cut by 8 bases, the J end by 0 bases, with 14 bases between. In DNA form, the CDR3 reads TGTGCCAGCGGGGTAGGGGGAAATAGCAATCAGCCCCAGCATTTT. Translation: CASGVGGNSNQPQHF. The full variable domain, with the rest looked up from reference TRBV28 and TRBJ1-5, is DVKVTQSSRYLVKRTGEKVFLECVQDMDHENMFWYRQDPGLGLRLIYFSYDVKMKEKGDIPEGYSVSREKKERFSLILESASTNQTSMYLCASGVGGNSNQPQHFGDGTRLSIL.

The rearrangement joins TRBV5-1 to TRBJ1-1; 9 nucleotides match TRBD1. The CDR3 is made up of 15 amino acids. Unmatched junction bases numbered 8, after V lost 4 bases and J lost 4 bases. Germline CDR1 SGHRS, CDR2 YFSETQ. CDR3: CASSGVTGGSTEAFF. The CDR3 DNA reads as TGCGCCAGCAGCGGGGTGACAGGGGGGAGCACTGAAGCTTTCTTT.

The J gene is TRBJ2-7, the V gene TRBV28; a weak D match, TRBD1 (6 bases). The CDR3 has 15 residues. Germline V lookup: CDR1 MDHEN, CDR2 SYDVKM. V was shortened by 2 bases and J by 3 bases, with 14 bases between the two germline ends. CDR3 loop: CASSLGVHRVYEQYF. DNA of the CDR3: TGTGCCAGCAGTTTAGGCGTTCACAGGGTCTACGAGCAGTACTTC.

This chain connects TRBV19 to TRBJ2-7; no clear D. The ends were cut back, 4 bases at V and 0 bases at J, with 7 bases in the middle. Germline V CDR1 and CDR2: LNHDA, SQIVND (reference sequence). This CDR3 is 13 amino acids long. CDR3 in DNA: TGTGCCAGTAGTAGCACAAACTCCTACGAGCAGTACTTC. Translated, it gives CASSSTNSYEQYF.

This chain's CDR3 is CASSLTGYEQYF. CDR3 DNA: TGTGCCAGCAGCTTAACTGGCTACGAGCAGTACTTC. The rearrangement links TRBV7-2 to TRBJ2-7, with unresolved D. CDR1 is SGHTA and CDR2 is FQGNSA in the germline V gene. V lost 2 bases and J lost 3, with 5 bases in between. The CDR3 runs to 12 residues.

The rearrangement links TRBV5-1 to TRBJ2-1; unclear D gene. The CDR3 loop spans 13 amino acids. From germline, CDR1 is SGHRS and CDR2 YFSETQ. Trimming pared 2 bases from V and 5 bases from J, leaving 8 bases between. The CDR3: CASSFQTDNEQFF. CDR3 nucleotides: TGCGCCAGCAGCTTTCAAACTGACAATGAGCAGTTCTTC.

The V call is TRBV27, the J call TRBJ2-1, with 12 bases aligning to TRBD2. J was trimmed by 10 bases and V by 2 bases; bases with no gene match: 15. Germline values: CDR1 MNHEY, CDR2 SMNVEV (reference sequence). CDR3 size: 18 residues. The DNA of the CDR3 is TGTGCCAGCAGTTTACGGGTGCCGGGACTAGCGGGCCCCTCGGAGCAGTTCTTC. Its translation is CASSLRVPGLAGPSEQFF.

The V and J genes are TRBV21-1 and TRBJ1-5. TRBV21-1 is assigned pseudogene status. This CDR3 region has 19 residues. CDR3 sequence reads: CASSKDIPGARYGNQPQHF. The CDR3 DNA reads TGTGCCAGCAGTAAAGACATCCCGGGAGCCCGATATGGCAATCAGCCCCAGCATTTT.

The chain links TRBV18 to TRBJ2-7, with D perhaps TRBD2 (5 bases). The ends were cut back, 1 base at V and 6 bases at J, with 16 bases in the middle. Germline V gene sequence: CDR1 KGHSH, CDR2 LQKENI. CDR3 length: 15 amino acids. The CDR3, as DNA: TGTGCCAGCTCACCACAGTCGGGCCCACGGGGCGAGCAGTACTTC. Residues: CASSPQSGPRGEQYF.

This chain uses TRBV30 with TRBJ1-2; TRBD1 agrees at 9 bases. The CDR3 sequence is 17 residues long. V gave up 1 base and J gave up 6 bases; unmatched junction bases: 15. Germline V gene lookup returns CDR1 GTSNPN and CDR2 SVGIG (reference sequence). In DNA form, the CDR3 reads TGTGCCTGGAGTGGCCCCCCCGGACAGGGGATGGTTCATGGCTACACCTTC. This codes for CAWSGPPGQGMVHGYTF.

This rearrangement joins TRBV27 to TRBJ2-7; 10 positions match TRBD2. Per germline, CDR1 MNHEY and CDR2 SMNVEV (reference sequence). The CDR3 sequence is 14 residues long. J gave up 9 bases and V 2 bases, and 7 bases lay outside the gene matches. Here the CDR3 reads CASSLEAGGGGQYF. The CDR3 region has the DNA TGTGCCAGCAGTTTAGAAGCGGGGGGGGGCGGGCAGTACTTC.

The rearrangement joins TRBV11-2 to TRBJ2-3; the match to TRBD2 covers 7 bases. Germline CDR1 reads SGHAT; CDR2 reads FQNNGV. V dropped 2 bases and J dropped 8; count of bases not matched to a gene: 1. The CDR3 contains 12 residues. The CDR3 is CASSLTGGTQYF. Here the CDR3 DNA reads TGTGCCAGCAGCTTAACGGGAGGTACGCAGTATTTT.

The rearrangement uses TRBV6-6 and TRBJ1-5; D possibly corresponds to TRBD1 (6 bases). The CDR3 loop spans 13 amino acids. V was pared by 6 bases and J by 6 bases, with 12 bases between. Germline V gene sequence: CDR1 MNHNY, CDR2 SVGAGI (reference sequence). Written as DNA, the CDR3 is TGTGCCAGCAGCAAAAGGGGGTCTCAGCCCCAGCATTTT. Translation: CASSKRGSQPQHF.

The rearrangement uses TRBV27 and TRBJ1-5; 7 nucleotides agree with TRBD1. With V trimmed by 6 bases and J by 4 bases, 6 bases remained unmatched. The V gene's germline CDR1 is MNHEY and CDR2 SMNVEV (reference sequence). The CDR3 has 14 residues. As DNA, the CDR3 is TGTGCCAGCAGCCGACAGGGCCTAAATCAGCCCCAGCATTTT. It yields the protein CASSRQGLNQPQHF.

The genes are TRBV19 and TRBJ2-5; no reliable D call. The CDR3 length is 13 residues. Trimming cost V 7 bases and J 5 bases, with 14 bases left between them. CDR1 and CDR2 (germline): LNHDA, SQIVND (reference sequence). In DNA form, the CDR3 reads TGTGCCAGTAATCGGCCGGGTGGGGAGACCCAGTACTTC. This codes for CASNRPGGETQYF.

This chain connects TRBV2 to TRBJ1-2, with 8 bases aligning to TRBD1. With V trimmed by 7 bases and J by 0 bases, 4 bases remained unmatched. There are 14 residues in the CDR3. Germline values: CDR1 SNHLY, CDR2 FYNNEI. CDR3 DNA sequence: TGTGCCAGCAATAGGGGACAGGCTAACTATGGCTACACCTTC. It translates to CASNRGQANYGYTF.